The next 25 T cell receptor beta chains were all read from a single sample in a study of human T cells and chemical hapten exposure. A single record per CDR3 protein comes from TCRdb applying MiXCR to the RACE reads. The table lists about 94,000 distinct CDR3 sequences, about 9.3% of them singletons. Described time point: patch test 2, 6 weeks after DPC sensitization. Treatment described: therapeutic diphenylcyclopropenone sensitization with weekly scalp DPC. The sample here was whole blood, taken in connection with sensitization to the hapten diphenylcyclopropenone (DPC). Source of these receptors: a woman in her thirties or forties with alopecia areata. Some clones in this sample may be carry-over from other donors' samples.

The chain carries TRBV7-6 and TRBJ1-5, with D tentatively TRBD1 (6 bases). Germline V gives CDR1 SGHVS, CDR2 FNYEAQ. V was cut by 3 bases and J by 6 bases, with 12 bases left in between. The CDR3 spans 14 residues. The CDR3 reads CASSFSGEAQPQHF. In nucleotides, the CDR3 is TGTGCCAGCAGCTTTTCAGGGGAGGCTCAGCCCCAGCATTTT.

This clonotype was found many times. The rearrangement uses TRBV9 and TRBJ1-1; TRBD1 matches 8 bases. Per germline, CDR1 SGDLS and CDR2 YYNGEE. Losses at the gene ends were 0 bases for V and 11 bases for J; bases not matched to a gene: 9. The CDR3 spans 14 residues. The CDR3 reads CASSVDAGGWSAFF. CDR3 in DNA: TGTGCCAGCAGCGTAGACGCAGGGGGCTGGAGTGCTTTCTTT.

This clonotype was seen ten or more times. This chain joins TRBV2 and TRBJ2-2; D gene ambiguous. Germline V gene data show CDR1 as SNHLY and CDR2 as FYNNEI. The CDR3 loop spans 14 amino acids. The V and J ends lost 4 bases and 0 bases respectively, with 6 bases between them. The CDR3 region is CASSVASNTGELFF. DNA for the CDR3: TGTGCCAGCAGTGTTGCCTCGAACACCGGGGAGCTGTTTTTT.

This clonotype was recorded many times. This chain connects TRBV27 to TRBJ1-1, with 8 bases matching TRBD1. The CDR3 extends over 15 amino acids. The germline V gene has CDR1 MNHEY and CDR2 SMNVEV (reference sequence). Trimming removed 5 bases from V and 4 bases from J; junction bases left unmatched: 9. The CDR3 DNA reads TGTGCCAGCAGTCCTGCGGACAGGGTAACCACTGAAGCTTTCTTT. Its protein is CASSPADRVTTEAFF.

The chain links TRBV6-2 or TRBV6-3 to TRBJ2-5, with TRBD1 matching over 8 bases. The CDR3 is 14 residues long. Germline V lookup: CDR1 MNHEY, CDR2 SVGEGT. V lost 2 bases and J lost 3; bases outside the gene matches: 2. CDR3 in amino acids: CASSYPGGKETQYF. The CDR3 DNA is TGTGCCAGCAGTTACCCAGGGGGCAAAGAGACCCAGTACTTC.

In its sample, this clonotype was seen a few times. The chain combines TRBV7-2 with TRBJ2-7; 9 nucleotides match TRBD2. CDR1 is SGHTA and CDR2 is FQGNSA in the germline V gene. V gave up 4 bases and J gave up 6 bases; unmatched junction bases: 7. The CDR3 consists of 14 residues. The CDR3 nucleotides are TGTGCCAGCAGCTCTAGCGGGAATCTGGTCGAGCAGTACTTC. It is translated as CASSSSGNLVEQYF. Based on the CDR3 plus reference TRBV7-2 and TRBJ2-7, the full variable domain is GAGVSQSPSNKVTEKGKDVELRCDPISGHTALYWYRQSLGQGLEFLIYFQGNSAPDKSGLPSDRFSAERTGGSVSTLTIQRTQQEDSAVYLCASSSSGNLVEQYFGPGTRLTVT.

The V call is TRBV6-4, the J call TRBJ2-2; D is ambiguous. The CDR3 consists of 15 residues. Per the germline V gene, CDR1 is MRHNA and CDR2 is SNTAGT. Trimming pared 4 bases from V and 3 bases from J, leaving 12 bases between. CDR3 in amino acids: CASSARLGDTGELFF. CDR3 bases: TGTGCCAGCAGTGCTAGGCTGGGCGACACCGGGGAGCTGTTTTTT.

The chain is built from TRBV4-3 and TRBJ1-2; D ambiguous. V was cut by 2 bases and J by 5 bases, with 12 bases left in between. From germline, CDR1 is LGHNA and CDR2 YSLEER. The CDR3 totals 14 residues. The CDR3 nucleotides read TGCGCCAGCAGCCAAAACCCGACGGGGTATGGCTACACCTTC. Protein product: CASSQNPTGYGYTF.

V usage is TRBV28 and J usage is TRBJ2-7, with D uncertain. V lost 4 bases, J lost 3 bases, and 10 bases lay in between. The germline CDR1 and CDR2 sequences are MDHEN and SYDVKM. There are 13 residues in the CDR3. CDR3 sequence reads: CASSSGPLYEQYF. For the CDR3, the DNA is TGTGCCAGCAGTTCCGGACCGCTCTACGAGCAGTACTTC.

The table lists this clonotype with a few counts. The chain has TRBV28 and TRBJ2-6, with TRBD1 matching 9 bases. Germline V CDR1 and CDR2: MDHEN, SYDVKM. V lost 5 bases to trimming and J lost 4 bases; unmatched junction nucleotides: 12. This CDR3 comprises 18 residues. CDR3 loop: CASSLTRTGVLGANVLTF. Here the CDR3 DNA reads TGTGCCAGCAGTCTAACCCGGACAGGGGTGTTGGGGGCCAACGTCCTGACTTTC.

Concerning this clonotype: A single base separates this from a much larger clone, so it may be a read error. CDR3 bases: TGTGCCAGCAGCTTAGGACTAAACACAGATACGCTGTATTTT. Translating gives CASSLGLNTDTLYF. The J gene is TRBJ2-3, the V gene TRBV7-9; a possible D gene is TRBD2 (5 bases). The CDR3 contains 14 residues. CDR1 SEHNR and CDR2 FQNEAQ come from the germline V gene (reference sequence).

This clonotype was counted many times. The chain links TRBV7-8 to TRBJ2-2, with 7 bases identical to TRBD2. The CDR3 spans 17 residues. Germline CDR1 SGHVS, CDR2 FQNEAQ. The V segment lost 1 base and the J segment 5 bases; nucleotides outside the gene matches: 10. The CDR3 is CASSLGGGGSVTGELFF. DNA for the CDR3: TGTGCCAGCAGCTTAGGAGGCGGCGGGAGTGTTACCGGGGAGCTGTTTTTT.

This clonotype has ten or more counts. The V call is TRBV29-1, the J call TRBJ2-5; D unclear. Germline loops: CDR1 SQVTM, CDR2 ANQGSEA. The CDR3 runs to 11 residues. V lost 3 bases and J 7 bases, leaving 9 bases between the germline ends. In DNA form, the CDR3 reads TGCAGCGTTGATCCCGCGTCGACCCAGTACTTC. It translates to CSVDPASTQYF.

The chain carries TRBV7-9 and TRBJ1-1; 7 positions match TRBD1. The CDR3 sequence is 14 residues long. The J segment lost 3 bases and the V segment lost 3 bases, leaving 4 bases of the junction unmatched. The germline V gene encodes CDR1 SEHNR and CDR2 FQNEAQ (reference sequence). CDR3 protein: CASSFKGADTEAFF. CDR3 in DNA: TGTGCCAGCAGCTTTAAGGGGGCGGACACTGAAGCTTTCTTT.

This clonotype was detected ten times or more. V is TRBV29-1 and J is TRBJ2-5, with a possible D match to TRBD2 (6 bases). The germline V gene encodes CDR1 SQVTM and CDR2 ANQGSEA. The ends were cut back, 1 base at V and 5 bases at J, with 8 bases in the middle. This CDR3 is built from 12 residues. The CDR3 protein is CSVEASGETQYF. The DNA for the CDR3 is TGCAGCGTTGAAGCCAGCGGGGAGACCCAGTACTTC. Looking up the rest from reference TRBV29-1 and TRBJ2-5 gives the full variable domain: SAVISQKPSRDICQRGTSLTIQCQVDSQVTMMFWYRQQPGQSLTLIATANQGSEATYESGFVIDKFPISRPNLTFSTLTVSNMSPEDSSIYLCSVEASGETQYFGPGTRLLVL.

The chain employs TRBV7-8 and TRBJ1-5, with a possible D match to TRBD1 (5 bases). Trimming left V 4 bases short and J 1 base short, with 14 bases between. The CDR3 covers 16 residues. From germline, CDR1 is SGHVS and CDR2 FQNEAQ. The CDR3 loop reads CASSSWDRLSNQPQHF. The CDR3 DNA reads as TGTGCCAGCAGCTCGTGGGACCGATTAAGCAATCAGCCCCAGCATTTT.

In its sample, this clonotype was seen a few times. The chain couples TRBV5-8 to TRBJ2-1, with D perhaps assigned TRBD1 or TRBD2 (5 bases each). CDR3 length equals 15 residues. The germline V gene has CDR1 SGHTS and CDR2 YDEGEE. The V gene lost 6 bases and the J gene lost 4 bases, with 17 bases spanning the gap. This chain's CDR3 is CASTRPGAPYNEQFF. In nucleotides, the CDR3 is TGTGCCAGCACCCGCCCCGGGGCCCCGTACAATGAGCAGTTCTTC.

The chain is built from TRBV20-1 and TRBJ2-1; perhaps D is TRBD1 or TRBD2 (6 bases each). The CDR3 extends over 14 amino acids. The germline V gene encodes CDR1 DFQATT and CDR2 SNEGSKA (reference sequence). CDR3 sequence (DNA): TGCTCTATTGAGCCGGGGGCCCCCTACAATGAGCAGTTCTTC. It yields the protein CSIEPGAPYNEQFF.

The CDR3 DNA is TGTGCCAGCAGCGAAATCCGGGAGACCTACAATGAGCAGTTCTTC. It translates to CASSEIRETYNEQFF. This chain joins TRBV7-2 and TRBJ2-1; perhaps TRBD2 as D (6 bases). The CDR3 has 15 residues. The V end lost 5 bases, the J end lost 2 bases, and 13 bases lay between the germline ends. Germline CDR1 reads SGHTA; CDR2 reads FQGNSA.

Only a few counts were recorded for this clonotype. The chain joins TRBV20-1 to TRBJ2-1, with 8 positions matching TRBD2. The CDR3 extends over 14 amino acids. CDR1 and CDR2 from the germline V gene are DFQATT and SNEGSKA (reference sequence). V lost 6 bases to trimming and J lost 6 bases; unmatched junction nucleotides: 10. CDR3 nucleotide sequence: TGCAGTGCAATGAGCGGGAGCAGGATCAATGAGCAGTTCTTC. This encodes CSAMSGSRINEQFF.

This clonotype appeared many times. The rearrangement links TRBV10-3 to TRBJ2-6; TRBD1 agrees at 7 bases. This CDR3 contains 15 residues. The J segment lost 2 bases and the V segment lost 7 bases, leaving 5 bases of the junction unmatched. Germline CDR1 and CDR2: ENHRY and SYGVKD. The CDR3 protein is CAINAGGTGANVLTF. The CDR3 DNA is TGTGCCATCAACGCAGGGGGTACTGGGGCCAACGTCCTGACTTTC.

In its sample, this clonotype was seen a few times. The V gene is TRBV5-8, the J gene TRBJ2-3; 12 nucleotides line up with TRBD1. The J segment lost 6 bases and the V segment lost 4 bases, leaving 6 bases of the junction unmatched. In germline, CDR1 is SGHTS, CDR2 YDEGEE. The CDR3 is 15 residues long. CDR3 nucleotide sequence: TGTGCCAGCAGCGCGGGACAGGGGGCGACCGATACGCAGTATTTT. Translation: CASSAGQGATDTQYF.

The V and J genes are TRBV7-8 and TRBJ1-3, with D hard to call. Looked up from germline, CDR1 is SGHVS and CDR2 is FQNEAQ. V lost 5 bases and J lost 8, with 19 bases in between. CDR3 length: 15 residues. The CDR3 protein is CASSPLTHVPHTIYF. The CDR3 bases are TGTGCCAGCAGCCCATTAACACACGTCCCCCACACCATATATTTT. Complete variable domain (other parts from reference TRBV7-8 and TRBJ1-3): GAGVSQSPRYKVAKRGQDVALRCDPISGHVSLFWYQQALGQGPEFLTYFQNEAQLDKSGLPSDRFFAERPEGSVSTLKIQRTQQEDSAVYLCASSPLTHVPHTIYFGEGSWLTVV.

In DNA, the CDR3 is TGTGCCAGCAGCTTAGGGGAGTCCTACGAGCAGTACTTC. This encodes CASSLGESYEQYF. J is TRBJ2-7 and V is TRBV5-4; D is tentatively TRBD1 or TRBD2 (5 bases each). The germline gives CDR1 SGHNT, CDR2 YYREEE (reference sequence). The V end lost 2 bases, the J end lost 1 base, and 7 bases lay between the germline ends. CDR3 length: 13 residues.

This clonotype appeared a few times. The chain is built from TRBV28 and TRBJ2-7, with 16 bases lining up with TRBD2. V lost 5 bases, J lost 6 bases, and 7 bases stayed unmatched. The CDR3 consists of 16 residues. The germline V gene encodes CDR1 MDHEN and CDR2 SYDVKM. The CDR3 DNA reads TGTGCCAGCAGTCCGGGACTAGCGGGAGGGTCCAGCGAGCAGTACTTC. Amino acid sequence: CASSPGLAGGSSEQYF. Supplemented by reference TRBV28 and TRBJ2-7, the full variable domain reads DVKVTQSSRYLVKRTGEKVFLECVQDMDHENMFWYRQDPGLGLRLIYFSYDVKMKEKGDIPEGYSVSREKKERFSLILESASTNQTSMYLCASSPGLAGGSSEQYFGPGTRLTVT.